Listed here are 13 T cell receptor beta chains from one sample, sequenced in a study of STAT3 mutations in large granular lymphocyte leukemia. Points from the study as a whole: Every T-LGLL patient had at least one immunodominant TCRbeta clonotype.

Antigens for these TCRs are unknown. The repertoire was sequenced with immunoSEQ multiplex PCR; TCRdb's copy has only in-frame clones and lacks some. The table lists over 3,500 clones, approximately 80% of them singletons, with under 85% in the top ten. Input material: peripheral blood mononuclear cells. Receptors were obtained from a man between 35 and 55 years old with T-cell large granular lymphocyte leukemia. Some clones in this sample may be carry-over from other donors' samples.

This chain links TRBV29-1 with TRBJ1-1; D call uncertain. V lost 7 bases to trimming and J lost 1 base, with 10 bases between them. This CDR3 contains 12 residues. CDR1 and CDR2 from the germline V gene are SQVTM and ANQGSEA. The CDR3 sequence: CSADEGNTEAFF. In nucleotides, the CDR3 is TGCAGCGCCGACGAAGGGAACACTGAAGCTTTCTTT.

V usage is TRBV9 and J usage is TRBJ1-1, with D hard to call. Germline CDR1 reads SGDLS; CDR2 reads YYNGEE. CDR3 length: 13 residues. V lost 1 base to trimming and J lost 2 bases, with 6 bases between them. The chain's CDR3 is CASSVSPNTEAFF. Written as DNA, the CDR3 is TGTGCCAGCAGCGTAAGTCCTAACACTGAAGCTTTCTTT. Together with reference TRBV9 and TRBJ1-1, the CDR3 gives the full variable domain: DSGVTQTPKHLITATGQRVTLRCSPRSGDLSVYWYQQSLDQGLQFLIQYYNGEERAKGNILERFSAQQFPDLHSELNLSSLELGDSALYFCASSVSPNTEAFFGQGTRLTVV.

The chain carries TRBV15 and TRBJ1-6; a possible D gene is TRBD1 (6 bases). CDR1 and CDR2 (germline): LNHNV, YYDKDF (reference sequence). V was trimmed by 0 bases and J by 9 bases, leaving 15 bases between them. This CDR3 contains 16 residues. Here the CDR3 reads CATSRDGGRGTSPLHF. CDR3 in DNA: TGTGCCACCAGCAGAGATGGGGGCAGGGGAACTTCACCCCTCCACTTT.

The chain employs TRBV2 and TRBJ2-4; D possibly corresponds to TRBD2 (5 bases). CDR1 and CDR2 (germline): SNHLY, FYNNEI. This CDR3 comprises 12 residues. Trimming shortened V by 4 bases and J by 8 bases, and 9 bases separated the two germline ends. In nucleotides, the CDR3 is TGTGCCAGCAGTGTACCAGCGGACATTCAGTACTTC. Its protein is CASSVPADIQYF. Looking up the rest from reference TRBV2 and TRBJ2-4 gives the full variable domain: EPEVTQTPSHQVTQMGQEVILRCVPISNHLYFYWYRQILGQKVEFLVSFYNNEISEKSEIFDDQFSVERPDGSNFTLKIRSTKLEDSAMYFCASSVPADIQYFGAGTRLSVL.

V is TRBV9 and J is TRBJ1-2, with 7 bases aligning to TRBD1. CDR1 and CDR2 (germline): SGDLS, YYNGEE. The trim removed 0 bases at V and 4 bases at J, leaving 12 bases unmatched. This CDR3 is built from 17 residues. The CDR3: CASSVATGESLGYGYTF. The CDR3 coding sequence is TGTGCCAGCAGCGTAGCTACAGGGGAGTCATTGGGCTATGGCTACACCTTC.

The sample holds a few counts of this clone. The rearrangement uses TRBV6-1 and TRBJ1-4, with a weak D call TRBD1 (5 bases). V lost 0 bases to trimming and J lost 1 base, with 12 bases between them. The germline gives CDR1 MNHNS, CDR2 SASEGT. This CDR3 contains 17 residues. CDR3 sequence (DNA): TGTGCCAGCAGTGAAGCGCGGTCAGGGCGAACTAATGAAAAACTGTTTTTT. Amino acid sequence: CASSEARSGRTNEKLFF.

V gene TRBV2 combines with J gene TRBJ1-5; D is unclear. The CDR3 runs 11 residues. Trimming pared 6 bases from V and 4 bases from J, leaving 4 bases between. Germline CDR1 and CDR2: SNHLY and FYNNEI. The DNA for the CDR3 is TGTGCCAGCAGGGTTAATCAGCCCCAGCATTTT. Its protein is CASRVNQPQHF. The full variable domain, completed using reference TRBV2 and TRBJ1-5, is EPEVTQTPSHQVTQMGQEVILRCVPISNHLYFYWYRQILGQKVEFLVSFYNNEISEKSEIFDDQFSVERPDGSNFTLKIRSTKLEDSAMYFCASRVNQPQHFGDGTRLSIL.

This clone was detected only a few times. This sequence joins TRBV7-9 and TRBJ2-7; weak D call: TRBD2 (6 bases). Germline V gives CDR1 SEHNR, CDR2 FQNEAQ (reference sequence). This CDR3 is 12 amino acids long. Trimming cost V 7 bases and J 1 base, with 8 bases left between them. This chain's CDR3 is CASIGGSYEQYF. The CDR3 DNA sequence: TGTGCCAGCATTGGAGGGTCCTACGAGCAGTACTTC.

This sequence joins TRBV19 and TRBJ1-5; a possible D gene is TRBD1 (6 bases). In germline, CDR1 is LNHDA, CDR2 SQIVND (reference sequence). Trimming shortened V by 4 bases and J by 7 bases, and 17 bases separated the two germline ends. The CDR3 contains 15 residues. The CDR3 region is CASSTLTGTHQPQHF. In DNA, the CDR3 is TGTGCCAGTAGTACCCTTACAGGGACGCACCAGCCCCAGCATTTT.

The V gene is TRBV5-1, the J gene TRBJ1-1; D gene uncertain. The V gene lost 0 bases and the J gene lost 1 base, with 10 bases spanning the gap. This CDR3 has 15 amino acids. Germline V gene sequence: CDR1 SGHRS, CDR2 YFSETQ. The DNA for the CDR3 is TGCGCCAGCAGCTTGGTAGCTCAGCCGAACACTGAAGCTTTCTTT. Amino acid sequence: CASSLVAQPNTEAFF. Full variable domain (outside the CDR3, taken from reference TRBV5-1 and TRBJ1-1): KAGVTQTPRYLIKTRGQQVTLSCSPISGHRSVSWYQQTPGQGLQFLFEYFSETQRNKGNFPGRFSGRQFSNSRSEMNVSTLELGDSALYLCASSLVAQPNTEAFFGQGTRLTVV.

The chain carries TRBV29-1 and TRBJ2-2, with a tentative D call TRBD2 (6 bases). The V end was cut by 0 bases, the J end by 13 bases, with 9 bases between. This CDR3 has 11 residues. Germline V CDR1 and CDR2: SQVTM, ANQGSEA. The DNA of the CDR3 is TGCAGCGTTGAAGAAATGGGAGGGCTGTTTTTT. Residues: CSVEEMGGLFF.

The CDR3 sequence: CASSLDRARQPQHF. The CDR3 DNA reads TGTGCCAGCAGTTTGGACAGGGCTAGGCAGCCCCAGCATTTT. This chain connects TRBV28 to TRBJ1-5, with 8 bases matching TRBD1. Germline-derived CDR1 and CDR2 are MDHEN and SYDVKM. The CDR3 has 14 residues. Losses at the gene ends were 3 bases for V and 7 bases for J; bases not matched to a gene: 5. Full variable domain (outside the CDR3, taken from reference TRBV28 and TRBJ1-5): DVKVTQSSRYLVKRTGEKVFLECVQDMDHENMFWYRQDPGLGLRLIYFSYDVKMKEKGDIPEGYSVSREKKERFSLILESASTNQTSMYLCASSLDRARQPQHFGDGTRLSIL.

CDR3 loop: CAWSFAGTQANYGYTF. CDR3 bases: TGTGCCTGGAGTTTCGCGGGGACCCAAGCCAACTATGGCTACACCTTC. The genes are TRBV30 and TRBJ1-2, with D tentatively TRBD1 (5 bases). Germline lookup yields CDR1 GTSNPN and CDR2 SVGIG (reference sequence). V was pared by 2 bases and J by 2 bases, with 18 bases between. The length of the CDR3 is 16 residues.